This T cell receptor (beta chain) was captured by sequencing in a study of cytomegalovirus exposure and HLA in healthy donors. Study results and caveats: Segments of the TCR beta V type were, in most cases, productive about 90% or about 30% of the time in an earlier analysis. It was confirmed in vitro that three of the CMV-associated chains were specific for CMV antigens.

The germline CDR1 and CDR2 sequences are SGHVS and FQNEAQ. The CDR3 is made up of 18 amino acids. V lost 3 bases and J 3 bases, leaving 22 bases between the germline ends. Worth noting for this clone: The target antigen is unknown.

It was with 60 Vbeta and 13 Jbeta primers that the PCR ran. Clones were sequenced by immunoSEQ multiplex PCR, and TCRdb holds only the in-frame ones, with some missing. Of 150,000 to 200,000 clones in the sample, approximately 80% are singletons; the top ten hold roughly 10%. Sequenced: PBMCs. The sequence was collected from a man aged 18 to 29 in good health and CMV-seropositive. This chain joins TRBV7-8 and TRBJ2-3; D may be TRBD1 (7 bases). CDR3 sequence reads: CASSFPILTGRGTDTQYF. Here the CDR3 DNA reads TGTGCCAGCAGCTTCCCGATTCTGACAGGGCGGGGTACAGATACGCAGTATTTT.